The rows below give T cell receptor beta chains drawn from one sample of a study of CXCR3-negative and CXCR3-positive naive CD8 T cells. TCRdb re-called the 5' RACE reads; one entry per CDR3 protein, DNA not given. The sample's table shows some 120,000 distinct CDR3 sequences. The material sequenced was naive CXCR3+ CD8+ T cells from blood. The receptors were gathered from a human donor in good health. Some clones in this sample may be carry-over from other donors' samples. CDR3s include the opening cysteine and the closing phenylalanine or tryptophan.

CASSSGQRGGRTEAFF,16,TRBV7-6,TRBJ1-1
CASSEIAGVNQETQYF,16,TRBV25-1,TRBJ2-5
CATSRVPGASISYEQYF,17,TRBV15,TRBJ2-7
CSVEVTGTGGKWNEQFF,17,TRBV29-1,TRBJ2-1
CASSLGRGLGHF,12,TRBV12-3/TRBV12-4,TRBJ2-5
CASSLEGAEAFF,12,TRBV5-1,TRBJ1-1
CASRENTEAFF,11,TRBV25-1,TRBJ1-1
CASTYLRTGGSYNSPLHF,18,TRBV6-5,TRBJ1-6
CASSQTPGSLPSSPYNEQFF,20,TRBV18,TRBJ2-1
CASSLSPTGNAEAFF,15,TRBV13,TRBJ1-1
CASRGQAYNEQFF,13,TRBV12-3/TRBV12-4,TRBJ2-1
CSVGGVFGYTF,11,TRBV29-1,TRBJ1-2
CASSSPRRTDTQYF,14,TRBV25-1,TRBJ2-3
CSARALGQGLTYEQYF,16,TRBV20-1,TRBJ2-7
CASSQGGWQGAVQPQHF,17,TRBV23-1,TRBJ1-5
CASSLQGGGMVNEQFF,16,TRBV6-4,TRBJ2-1
CASSRDIQETQYF,13,TRBV5-6,TRBJ2-5
CASSLVPQSYNEQFF,15,TRBV11-3,TRBJ2-1
CSVRDIAETQYF,12,TRBV29-1,TRBJ2-5
CASSVEFRDSYEQYF,15,TRBV9,TRBJ2-7
CASSLAGGHREQYF,14,TRBV11-2,TRBJ2-7
CASRKGLADQETQYF,15,TRBV7-6,TRBJ2-5
CASSTTGEQYF,11,TRBV5-1,TRBJ2-7
CASSFRGGLMLTDTQYF,17,TRBV28,TRBJ2-3